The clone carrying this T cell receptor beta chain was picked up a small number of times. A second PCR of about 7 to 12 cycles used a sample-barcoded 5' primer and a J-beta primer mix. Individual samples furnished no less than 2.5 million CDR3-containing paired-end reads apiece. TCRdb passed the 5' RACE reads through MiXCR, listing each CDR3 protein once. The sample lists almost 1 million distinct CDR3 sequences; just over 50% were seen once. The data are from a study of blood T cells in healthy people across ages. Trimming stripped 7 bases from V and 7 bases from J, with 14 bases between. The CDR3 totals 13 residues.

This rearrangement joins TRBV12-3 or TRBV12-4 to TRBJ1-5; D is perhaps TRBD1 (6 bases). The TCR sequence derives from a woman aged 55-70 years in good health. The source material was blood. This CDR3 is CASKRWGRQPQHF. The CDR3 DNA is TGTGCCAGCAAAAGGTGGGGGCGGCAGCCCCAGCATTTT.